The clone carrying this T cell receptor beta chain was detected once. Its cognate antigen is unknown. All the people who gave samples were healthy bone marrow donors. Germline V lookup: CDR1 SNHLY, CDR2 FYNNEI. This CDR3 is built from 13 residues. V shed 9 bases, J shed 5 bases, and the junction held 5 bases outside the gene matches. Primers: 60 Vbeta forward and 13 Jbeta reverse. Produced via immunoSEQ multiplex PCR; TCRdb's table is partial and in-frame only. Of over 30,000 clones listed, around 70% are singletons. The data were taken from a study of cytomegalovirus exposure and HLA in healthy donors. Whole-study results and caveats: Presence/absence comparisons presumed near-even sequencing depth among donors. Productive rates of about 87% or about 30% were seen for most TCR beta V segments in an earlier analysis. Confirmation in vitro established that a few CMV-associated chains were specific for CMV antigens.

This rearrangement joins TRBV2 to TRBJ2-3; 10 nucleotides line up with TRBD2. Material: PBMCs. This TCR was sampled from a man aged 40-49 years in good health and CMV-seropositive. The CDR3 region is CARERGGKDTQYF. In DNA, the CDR3 is TGTGCCAGGGAGCGGGGGGGGAAAGATACGCAGTATTTT.